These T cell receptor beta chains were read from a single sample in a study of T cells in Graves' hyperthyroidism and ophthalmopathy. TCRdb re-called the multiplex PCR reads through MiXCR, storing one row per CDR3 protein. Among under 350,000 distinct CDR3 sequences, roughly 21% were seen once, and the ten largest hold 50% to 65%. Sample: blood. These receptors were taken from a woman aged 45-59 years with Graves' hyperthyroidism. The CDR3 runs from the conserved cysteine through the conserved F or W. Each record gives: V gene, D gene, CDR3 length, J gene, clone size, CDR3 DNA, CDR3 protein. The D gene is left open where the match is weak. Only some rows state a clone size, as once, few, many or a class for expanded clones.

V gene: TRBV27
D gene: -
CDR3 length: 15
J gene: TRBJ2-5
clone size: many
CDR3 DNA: TGTGCCAGCAGTTTATCCCCCTCTCCTCAAGAGACCCAGTACTTC
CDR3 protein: CASSLSPSPQETQYF

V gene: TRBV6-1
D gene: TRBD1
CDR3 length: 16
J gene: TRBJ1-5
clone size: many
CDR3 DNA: TGTGCCAGCGGTTCCCTCCACGGGACAGGTAATCAGCCCCAGCATTTT
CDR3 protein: CASGSLHGTGNQPQHF

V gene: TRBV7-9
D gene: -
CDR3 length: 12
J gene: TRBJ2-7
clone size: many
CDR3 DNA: TGTGCCAGCACATCCCGGGACTACGAGCAGTACTTC
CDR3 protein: CASTSRDYEQYF

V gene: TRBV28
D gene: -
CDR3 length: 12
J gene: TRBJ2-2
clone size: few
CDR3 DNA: TGTGCCAGCAGAGATGGACCCGGGGAGCTGTTTTTT
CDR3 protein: CASRDGPGELFF

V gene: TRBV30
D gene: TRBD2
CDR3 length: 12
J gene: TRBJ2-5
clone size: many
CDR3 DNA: TGTGCCTGGAACGGGGGGCAAGAGACCCAGTACTTC
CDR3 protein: CAWNGGQETQYF

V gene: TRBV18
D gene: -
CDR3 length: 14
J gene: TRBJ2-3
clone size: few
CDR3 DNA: TGTGCCAGCGCACTCGCGGGGAGCACAGATACGCAGTATTTT
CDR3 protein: CASALAGSTDTQYF

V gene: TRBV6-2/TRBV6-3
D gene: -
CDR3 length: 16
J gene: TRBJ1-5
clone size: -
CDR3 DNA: TGTGCCAGCAGTTACTTACGGACTGGTAGCAATCAGCCCCAGCATTTT
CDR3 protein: CASSYLRTGSNQPQHF

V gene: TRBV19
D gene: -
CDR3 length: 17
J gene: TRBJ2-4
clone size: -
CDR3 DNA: TGTGCCAGTAGTATAGGTTCGGCAGTCTCAGCCAAAAACATTCAGTACTTC
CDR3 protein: CASSIGSAVSAKNIQYF

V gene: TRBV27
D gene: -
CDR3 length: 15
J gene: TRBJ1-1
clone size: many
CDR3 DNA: TGTGCCAGCAGTGACTTGGACGGTATGAACACTGAAGCTTTCTTT
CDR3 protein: CASSDLDGMNTEAFF

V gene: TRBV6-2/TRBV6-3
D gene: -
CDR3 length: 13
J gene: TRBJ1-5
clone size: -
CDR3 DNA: TGTGCCGCTGGAGAGGGGGATCATCAGCCCCAGCATTTT
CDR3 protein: CAAGEGDHQPQHF

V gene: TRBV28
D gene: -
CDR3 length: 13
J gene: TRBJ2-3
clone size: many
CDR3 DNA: TGTGCCAGCAGTTGGGTTGGGGGGGATACGCAGTATTTT
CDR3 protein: CASSWVGGDTQYF

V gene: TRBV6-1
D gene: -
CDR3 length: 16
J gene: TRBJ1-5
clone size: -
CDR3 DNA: TGTGCCAGCAGACACGGGGGGGCAGGTACGAATCAGCCCCAGCATTTT
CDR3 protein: CASRHGGAGTNQPQHF

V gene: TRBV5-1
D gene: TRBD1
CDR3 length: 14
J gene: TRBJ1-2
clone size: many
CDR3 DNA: TGCGCCAGCAAAGGGACAGGCACTAACTATGGCTACACCTTC
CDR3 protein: CASKGTGTNYGYTF

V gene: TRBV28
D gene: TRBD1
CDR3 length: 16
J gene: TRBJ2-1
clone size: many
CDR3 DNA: TGTGCCAGCAGTTTACTCTCAGGGGGACGAATCAATGAGCAGTTCTTC
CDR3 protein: CASSLLSGGRINEQFF

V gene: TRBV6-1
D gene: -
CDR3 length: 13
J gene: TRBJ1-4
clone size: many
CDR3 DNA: TGTGCCAGCAGTGATGGATTTACTGGAAAACTGTTTTTT
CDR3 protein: CASSDGFTGKLFF

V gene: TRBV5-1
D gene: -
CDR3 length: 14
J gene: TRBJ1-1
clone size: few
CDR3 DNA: TGCGCCAGCAGCTTGGGGGAAAAGGTCTCGAGAGCTTTCTTT
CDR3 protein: CASSLGEKVSRAFF

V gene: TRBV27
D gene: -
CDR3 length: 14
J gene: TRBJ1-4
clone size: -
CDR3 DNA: TGTGCCAGCAGTTTAGTGGGGTACGGTGAAAAACTGTTTTTT
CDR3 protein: CASSLVGYGEKLFF

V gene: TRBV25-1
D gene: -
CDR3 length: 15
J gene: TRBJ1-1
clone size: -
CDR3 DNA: TGTGCCAGCAGTGAATATGGGGGGGTGAGCACTGAAGCTTTCTTT
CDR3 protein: CASSEYGGVSTEAFF

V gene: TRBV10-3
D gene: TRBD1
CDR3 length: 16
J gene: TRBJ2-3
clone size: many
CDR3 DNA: TGTGCCATCAGTGCCGGACAGGGACCCAGCACAGATACGCAGTATTTT
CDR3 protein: CAISAGQGPSTDTQYF

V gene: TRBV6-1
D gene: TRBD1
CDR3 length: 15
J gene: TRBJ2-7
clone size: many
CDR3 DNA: TGTGCCAGCAGTGTAACAGGGGGCAATTCGGGAGAGCAGTACTTC
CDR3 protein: CASSVTGGNSGEQYF

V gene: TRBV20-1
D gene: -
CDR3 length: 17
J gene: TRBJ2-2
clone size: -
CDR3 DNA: TGCAGTGCTAGAGATCAAAGGGGCCCCGTGGACACCGGGGAGCTGTTTTTT
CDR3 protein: CSARDQRGPVDTGELFF

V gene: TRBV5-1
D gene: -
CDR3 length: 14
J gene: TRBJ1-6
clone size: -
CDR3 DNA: TGCGCCAGCAGCTTGAGCAGGGACAATTCACCCCTCCACTTT
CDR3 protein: CASSLSRDNSPLHF

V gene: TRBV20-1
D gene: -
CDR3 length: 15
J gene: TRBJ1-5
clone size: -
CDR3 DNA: TGCAGTGCTAGAGAGGGCAGGGGAGACAGTCAGCCCCAGCATTTT
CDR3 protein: CSAREGRGDSQPQHF

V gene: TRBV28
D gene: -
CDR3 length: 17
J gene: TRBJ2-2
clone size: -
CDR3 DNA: TGTGCCAGCAGTTTTATCTCCGGGACTCCGAACACCGGGGAGCTGTTTTTT
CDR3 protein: CASSFISGTPNTGELFF

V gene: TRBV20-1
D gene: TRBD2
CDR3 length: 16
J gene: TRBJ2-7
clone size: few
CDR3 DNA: TGCAGTGCTAGAGAACTAGCGGGAGGAACCCCCTACGAGCAGTACTTC
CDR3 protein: CSARELAGGTPYEQYF

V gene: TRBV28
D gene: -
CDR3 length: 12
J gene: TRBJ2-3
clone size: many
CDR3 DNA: TGTGCCAGTAGGACTCAGACAGATACGCAGTATTTT
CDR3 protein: CASRTQTDTQYF

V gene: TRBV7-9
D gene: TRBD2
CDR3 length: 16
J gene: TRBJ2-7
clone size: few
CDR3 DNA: TGTGCCAGCAGTCCCCCACGGGAGGGCCCTCTTCGCGAGCAGTACTTC
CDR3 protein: CASSPPREGPLREQYF

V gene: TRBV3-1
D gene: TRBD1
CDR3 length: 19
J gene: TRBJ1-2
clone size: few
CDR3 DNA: TGTGCCAGCAGCCAGCCCCGCGGGACAGGGGGCTTGCCCCCCTATGGCTACACCTTC
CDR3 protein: CASSQPRGTGGLPPYGYTF

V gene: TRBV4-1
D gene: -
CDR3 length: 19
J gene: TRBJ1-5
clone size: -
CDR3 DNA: TGCGCCAGCAGCCAATACGAAAGCCAGGGTATGGGGGTCGTGCAGCCCCAGCATTTT
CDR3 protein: CASSQYESQGMGVVQPQHF

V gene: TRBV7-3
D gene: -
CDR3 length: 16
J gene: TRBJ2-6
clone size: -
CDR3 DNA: TGTGCCAGCAGCCCAACAGGGATGTCTGGGGCCAACGTCCTGACTTTC
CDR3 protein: CASSPTGMSGANVLTF

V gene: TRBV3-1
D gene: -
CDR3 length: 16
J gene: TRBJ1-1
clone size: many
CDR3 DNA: TGTGCCAGCAAGCCAAGGGATCTAGGGCGGGCCACTGAAGCTTTCTTT
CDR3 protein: CASKPRDLGRATEAFF

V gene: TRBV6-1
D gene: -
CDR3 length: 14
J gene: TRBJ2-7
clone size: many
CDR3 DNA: TGTGCCAGCAGTTTTCAGGGAGGTGCCTACGAGCAGTACTTC
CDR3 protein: CASSFQGGAYEQYF

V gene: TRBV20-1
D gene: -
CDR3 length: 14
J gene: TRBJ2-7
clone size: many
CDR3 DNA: TGCAGTGCGCCGCTCCATATAGGGACCTACGAGCAGTACTTC
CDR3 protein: CSAPLHIGTYEQYF

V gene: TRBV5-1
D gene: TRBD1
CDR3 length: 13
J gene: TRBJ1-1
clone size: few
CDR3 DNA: TGCGCCAGCAGAAGGGACAGGAACACTGAAGCTTTCTTT
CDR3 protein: CASRRDRNTEAFF

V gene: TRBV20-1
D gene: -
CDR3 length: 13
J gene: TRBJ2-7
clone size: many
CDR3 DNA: TGCAGTGCTAGAGGTAGCGGAAATTACGAGCAGTACTTC
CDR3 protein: CSARGSGNYEQYF

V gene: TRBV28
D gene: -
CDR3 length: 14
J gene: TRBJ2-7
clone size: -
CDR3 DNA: TGTGCCAGCAGTTTCGGGCGGCTCAACTATGAGCAGTACTTC
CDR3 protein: CASSFGRLNYEQYF

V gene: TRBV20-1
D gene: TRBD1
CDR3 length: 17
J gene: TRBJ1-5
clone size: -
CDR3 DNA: TGCAGTGCTAGAGGTAAAAGGGGACAGAACAGCAATCAGCCCCAGCATTTT
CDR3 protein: CSARGKRGQNSNQPQHF

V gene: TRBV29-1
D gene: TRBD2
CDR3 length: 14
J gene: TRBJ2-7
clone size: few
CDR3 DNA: TGCAGCGTTTCGCAGGGCGGGAGGTATTCCGAGCAGTACTTC
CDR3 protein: CSVSQGGRYSEQYF

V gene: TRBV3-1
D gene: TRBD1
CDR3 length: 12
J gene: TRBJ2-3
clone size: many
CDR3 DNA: TGTGCCAGCTCCACAGGGGCAGATACGCAGTATTTT
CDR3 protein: CASSTGADTQYF

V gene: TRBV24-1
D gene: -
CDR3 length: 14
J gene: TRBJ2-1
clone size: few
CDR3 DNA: TGTGCCACCAGTGATCAGGACCCGATCGATGAGCAGTTCTTC
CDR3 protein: CATSDQDPIDEQFF

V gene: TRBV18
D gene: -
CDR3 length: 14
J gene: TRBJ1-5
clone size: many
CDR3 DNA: TGTGCCAGCTCACCACAGGGACAATATCAGCCCCAGCATTTT
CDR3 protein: CASSPQGQYQPQHF

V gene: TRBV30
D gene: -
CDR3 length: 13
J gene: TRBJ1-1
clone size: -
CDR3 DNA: TGTGCCTGGAGTGTACTGGGGGACACTGAAGCTTTCTTT
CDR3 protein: CAWSVLGDTEAFF

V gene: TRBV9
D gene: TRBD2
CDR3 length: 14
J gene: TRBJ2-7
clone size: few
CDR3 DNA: TGTGCCAGCAGCGGGGGGCGGGGGGGCCGCGAGCAGTACTTC
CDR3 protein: CASSGGRGGREQYF

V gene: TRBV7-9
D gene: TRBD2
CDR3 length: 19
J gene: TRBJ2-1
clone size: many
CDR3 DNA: TGTGCCAGCAGCGATACTAGCGGGGGGAGAGGCCTTTCCTACAATGAGCAGTTCTTC
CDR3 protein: CASSDTSGGRGLSYNEQFF

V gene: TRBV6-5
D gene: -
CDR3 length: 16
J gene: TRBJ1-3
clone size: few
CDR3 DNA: TGTGCCAGCAGTTACTCGCCACTAGTTTCTGGAAACACCATATATTTT
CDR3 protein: CASSYSPLVSGNTIYF